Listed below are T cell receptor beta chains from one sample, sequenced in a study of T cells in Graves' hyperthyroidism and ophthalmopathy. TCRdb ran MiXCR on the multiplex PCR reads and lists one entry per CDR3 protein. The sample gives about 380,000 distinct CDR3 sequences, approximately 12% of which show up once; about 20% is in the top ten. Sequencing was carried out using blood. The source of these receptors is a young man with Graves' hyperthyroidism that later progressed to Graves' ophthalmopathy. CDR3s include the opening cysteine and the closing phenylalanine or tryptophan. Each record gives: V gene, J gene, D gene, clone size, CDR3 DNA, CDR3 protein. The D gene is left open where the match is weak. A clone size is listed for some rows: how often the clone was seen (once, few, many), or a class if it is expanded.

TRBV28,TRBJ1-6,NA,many,TGTGCCAGCAGTTTATCGACAGGCTTGTATTCACCCCTCCACTTT,CASSLSTGLYSPLHF
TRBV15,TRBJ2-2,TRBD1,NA,TGTGCCACCGGAACAGGGGGAGACGGGGAGCTGTTTTTT,CATGTGGDGELFF
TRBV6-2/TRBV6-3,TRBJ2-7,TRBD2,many,TGTGCCAGCAGTTACTACGCTAGCGGTTACGAGCAGTACTTC,CASSYYASGYEQYF
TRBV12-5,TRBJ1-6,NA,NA,TGTGCTAGTGGTTGGGATTCACCCCTCCACTTT,CASGWDSPLHF
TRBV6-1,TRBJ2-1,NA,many,TGTGCCAGCAGTGTTACAGGACAGAGATACAATGAGCAGTTCTTC,CASSVTGQRYNEQFF
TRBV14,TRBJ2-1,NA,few,TGTGCCAGCAGCCCCACCCCCAATGAGCAGTTCTTC,CASSPTPNEQFF
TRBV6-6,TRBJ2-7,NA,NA,TGTGCCAGCAGTTACTCTCGGTTTGTATCCTACGAGCAGTACTTC,CASSYSRFVSYEQYF
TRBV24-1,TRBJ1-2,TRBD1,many,TGTGCCACCAGTGATAACAGGGGGAAGAACTATGGCTACACCTTC,CATSDNRGKNYGYTF
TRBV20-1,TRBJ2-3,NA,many,TGCAGTGCCAAGTCGGACTTCCCTAGCACAGATACGCAGTATTTT,CSAKSDFPSTDTQYF
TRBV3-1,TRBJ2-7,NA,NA,TGTGCCAGCAGCCACCAGAACAGGGAAAATGAGCAGTACTTC,CASSHQNRENEQYF
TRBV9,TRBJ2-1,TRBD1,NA,TGTGCCAGCAGTGACTCCTGGACAGGGAGCTCCTACAATGAGCAGTTCTTC,CASSDSWTGSSYNEQFF
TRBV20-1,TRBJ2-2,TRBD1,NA,TGCAGTGCTAGGAGTGACAGGGTCACCGGGGAGCTGTTTTTT,CSARSDRVTGELFF
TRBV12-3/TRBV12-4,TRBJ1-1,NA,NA,TGTGCCAGCAGTTGGACAGTCTGGTCCGCTTTCTTT,CASSWTVWSAFF
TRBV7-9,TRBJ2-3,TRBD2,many,TGTGCCAGCAGCCCGACTAGCGGGGGGCGCATATATACGCAGTATTTT,CASSPTSGGRIYTQYF
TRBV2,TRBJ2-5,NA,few,TGTGCCAGCAGTGCGAGGGAGACCCAGTACTTC,CASSARETQYF
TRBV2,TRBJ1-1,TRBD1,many,TGTGCCAGCGGAGTTAGGGGGCAGGTCGCTGAAGCTTTCTTT,CASGVRGQVAEAFF
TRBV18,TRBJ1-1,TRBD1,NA,TGTGCCAGCTCACCATTAGGGGGCCCTGAAGCTTTCTTT,CASSPLGGPEAFF
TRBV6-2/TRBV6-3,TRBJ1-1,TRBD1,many,TGTGCCAGCACTCCGGACAGGAAGAACACTGAAGCTTTCTTT,CASTPDRKNTEAFF